The present T cell receptor beta chain was sequenced within a study of OX40 agonist ivuxolimab in advanced cancers. This clone was detected once. The V gene end was trimmed by 6 bases and the J gene end by 5 bases; junction bases not matched to a gene: 6. The germline V gene encodes CDR1 KGHSH and CDR2 LQKENI. This CDR3 is 15 amino acids long. Profiled with immunoSEQ multiplex PCR; TCRdb holds only in-frame clones, not every one. This table has fewer than 100,000 clones, approximately 80% appearing once. The rearrangement links TRBV18 to TRBJ1-4, with 10 bases matching TRBD1. The receptor's source is an adult with an advanced solid tumor such as melanoma, head and neck, liver or kidney cancer. Specimen: CD4+ or CD8+ T cells sorted from blood, collected in a trial of the OX40 agonist ivuxolimab. Here the CDR3 DNA reads TGTGCCAGCTCGCCTAGGGGACAGGGGAATGAAAAACTGTTTTTT. As protein: CASSPRGQGNEKLFF. The full variable domain, completed using reference TRBV18 and TRBJ1-4, is NAGVMQNPRHLVRRRGQEARLRCSPMKGHSHVYWYRQLPEEGLKFMVYLQKENIIDESGMPKERFSAEFPKEGPSILRIQQVVRGDSAAYFCASSPRGQGNEKLFFGSGTQLSVL.